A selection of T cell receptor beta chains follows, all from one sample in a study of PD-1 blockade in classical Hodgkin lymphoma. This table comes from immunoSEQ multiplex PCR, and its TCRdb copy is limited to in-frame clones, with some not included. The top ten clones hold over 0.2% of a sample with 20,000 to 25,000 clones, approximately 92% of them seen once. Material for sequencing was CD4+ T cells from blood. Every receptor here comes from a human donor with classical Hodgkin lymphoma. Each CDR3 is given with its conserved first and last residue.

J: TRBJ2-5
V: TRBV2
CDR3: CASSPQETQYF

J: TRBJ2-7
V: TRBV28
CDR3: CASSPGQVPYEQYF

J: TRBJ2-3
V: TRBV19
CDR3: CASSIGRPPDTQYF

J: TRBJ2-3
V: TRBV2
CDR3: CASRADPGADTQYF

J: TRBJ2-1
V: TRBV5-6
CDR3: CASSLGSGTGIYNEQFF

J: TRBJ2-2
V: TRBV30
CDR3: CAWSATRTSGNTGELFF

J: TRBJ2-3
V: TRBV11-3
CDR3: CASSPTLRGAGTDTQYF

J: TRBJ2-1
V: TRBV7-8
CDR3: CASSFREASYNEQFF

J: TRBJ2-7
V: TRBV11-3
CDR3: CASSPWTGPDYEQYF

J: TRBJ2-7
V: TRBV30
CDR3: CAWRASGTYEQYF

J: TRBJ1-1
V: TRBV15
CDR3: CATSSRWTGDTEAFF

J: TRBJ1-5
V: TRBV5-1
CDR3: CASSPGTEAGPQHF

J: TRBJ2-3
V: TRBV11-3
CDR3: CASSFAPTLEESSTDTQYF

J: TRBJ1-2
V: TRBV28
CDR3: CASSLSGKGYTF